Below, one TCR beta chain is given with its context. This record comes from a study of T cell changes during pregnancy in multiple sclerosis. The repertoire was sequenced with immunoSEQ multiplex PCR; TCRdb's copy has only in-frame clones and lacks some. The sample lists tens of thousands of clones; 85% to 95% were seen once. Germline V gives CDR1 SQVTM, CDR2 ANQGSEA. The CDR3 is 15 amino acids. Between the trimmed V and J ends, which lost 7 bases and 0 bases, there was a span of 13 bases. The sequence was collected from a female donor in good health, enrolled as a control in a pregnancy study. The V call is TRBV29-1, the J call TRBJ1-6; maybe TRBD1 (6 bases). This sample comprised peripheral blood, obtained in the third trimester of pregnancy. This CDR3 is CSGTGFYSYNSPLHF. The CDR3 DNA sequence: TGCAGCGGTACAGGGTTTTACTCCTATAATTCACCCCTCCACTTT.